By proportion, the clone carrying this T cell receptor (delta chain) is medium-sized (0.01 to 0.1%). Within the sample, other DNA sequences also encode this same CDR3. The data stem from a study of gamma-delta T cells after stem cell transplantation. TCRdb called clones from the RT-PCR reads again using CATT. The repertoire holds 1,900 or so delta-chain clones, with around 19% as singletons. The CDR3 is 23 amino acids. Trimming removed 0 bases from V and 1 base from J, with 27 bases in between. Per the germline V gene, CDR1 is GEAIGNYY and CDR2 is EKD. Sample: gamma-delta T cells. This chain uses TRDV2 with TRDJ3, with D perhaps TRDD3 (6 bases). The TCR was taken from a human donor. It is not recorded whose cells these are; they may come from a transplant donor. The CDR3 region is CACDTVSGGFSDSESWDTRQMFF. CDR3 in DNA: TGTGCCTGTGACACCGTGAGTGGGGGCTTCTCAGATTCTGAATCCTGGGACACCCGACAGATGTTTTTC.